Shown below are 21 T cell receptor beta chains from a single sample sequenced in a study of T cell repertoires in cytomegalovirus infection. These receptors' targets are unknown. Each CDR3 protein is one row after TCRdb ran MiXCR on the reads. Found here are roughly 49,000 distinct CDR3 sequences, under 25% of them singletons; the top ten hold about 87%. The sequenced sample was CD8+ T cells from cultured PBMCs, obtained from culture after CMV antigen stimulation. The receptor set was obtained from a human donor in good health (CMV status not recorded). Some clones in this sample may be carry-over from other donors' samples.

This rearrangement joins TRBV7-9 to TRBJ1-1, with D maybe TRBD1 (6 bases). V gave up 5 bases and J gave up 2 bases, with 15 bases separating them. Germline loops: CDR1 SEHNR, CDR2 FQNEAQ (reference sequence). This CDR3 spans 15 amino acids. The CDR3 reads CASSLDRRGNTEAFF. The CDR3 DNA follows: TGTGCCAGCAGCCTTGACAGGCGAGGAAACACTGAAGCTTTCTTT.

The rearrangement joins TRBV25-1 to TRBJ1-2, with unresolved D. Trimming shortened V by 4 bases and J by 2 bases, and 5 bases separated the two germline ends. The germline V gene has CDR1 MGHDK and CDR2 SYGVNS. The CDR3 runs to 12 residues. The CDR3 reads CASSVGNYGYTF. DNA of the CDR3: TGTGCCAGCAGTGTTGGAAACTATGGCTACACCTTC.

The rearrangement uses TRBV5-5 and TRBJ1-1; D is ambiguous. This CDR3 comprises 14 residues. The ends were cut back, 1 base at V and 2 bases at J, with 9 bases in the middle. Germline V lookup: CDR1 SGHKS, CDR2 YYEKEE (reference sequence). The CDR3 DNA is TGTGCCAGCAGCTTGAGAGCGGCCAACACTGAAGCTTTCTTT. Encoded protein: CASSLRAANTEAFF.

The chain joins TRBV7-8 to TRBJ2-1; D is undetermined. CDR3 size: 11 residues. Trimming shortened V by 1 base and J by 8 bases, and 3 bases separated the two germline ends. In germline, CDR1 is SGHVS, CDR2 FQNEAQ. CDR3 DNA sequence: TGTGCCAGCAGCTTAGTGGATGAGCAGTTCTTC. Protein sequence: CASSLVDEQFF. Full variable domain (missing parts from reference TRBV7-8 and TRBJ2-1): GAGVSQSPRYKVAKRGQDVALRCDPISGHVSLFWYQQALGQGPEFLTYFQNEAQLDKSGLPSDRFFAERPEGSVSTLKIQRTQQEDSAVYLCASSLVDEQFFGPGTRLTVL.

The chain uses TRBV7-8 and TRBJ2-3; 7 nucleotides align to TRBD2. CDR1 and CDR2 (germline): SGHVS, FQNEAQ. This CDR3 is 16 amino acids long. The V gene end was trimmed by 5 bases and the J gene end by 0 bases; junction bases not matched to a gene: 8. The DNA of the CDR3 is TGTGCCAGCAGCGTACTGAGCGGGGTCAGCACAGATACGCAGTATTTT. The encoded protein is CASSVLSGVSTDTQYF.

The CDR3 is CASSSRTGNWHGYTF. As DNA, the CDR3 is TGTGCCAGCAGTTCACGAACCGGGAACTGGCATGGCTACACCTTC. The chain is built from TRBV6-1 and TRBJ1-2; D is unresolved. This CDR3 region has 15 residues. Looked up from germline, CDR1 is MNHNS and CDR2 is SASEGT. Deletions cut 5 bases from V and 6 bases from J, with 19 bases between.

This clonotype occurred a few times. This chain joins TRBV7-2 and TRBJ2-3; TRBD2 matches 12 bases. With 5 bases clipped from V and 5 bases from J, the junction kept 11 bases outside the gene matches. The CDR3 is 17 residues long. Per the germline V gene, CDR1 is SGHTA and CDR2 is FQGNSA. The CDR3 nucleotides are TGTGCCAGCAGCACACCCGGACTAGCGGGGCGGATAGATACGCAGTATTTT. The encoded protein is CASSTPGLAGRIDTQYF.

In its sample, this clonotype was seen a few times. V gene TRBV5-6 combines with J gene TRBJ2-1; D call uncertain. The CDR3 covers 12 residues. CDR1 and CDR2 (germline): SGHDT, YYEEEE. V was clipped by 2 bases and J by 7 bases, with 7 bases between them. The CDR3, as DNA: TGTGCCAGCAGCTTCATCGGGAATGAGCAGTTCTTC. Amino acid sequence: CASSFIGNEQFF.

This clonotype is medium-sized (0.01 to 0.1%) by share. The germline gene is not matched at one end of the junction; a read error may be the cause. This chain connects TRBV13 to TRBJ2-7; D remains ambiguous. The CDR3 runs 19 residues. The germline gives CDR1 PRHDT, CDR2 FYEKMQ (reference sequence). In nucleotides, the CDR3 is TGTGCCAGCAGCCTAGGTACAGTAATGGCTCTTAAAAGCTCCTACGAGCAGTACTTC. As protein: CASSLGTVMALKSSYEQYF.

This clonotype turned up a few times. The chain carries TRBV12-3 or TRBV12-4 and TRBJ1-3; D gene uncertain. CDR3 length: 11 amino acids. Trimming removed 5 bases from V and 4 bases from J, with 3 bases in between. The chain's CDR3 is CASSTGNTIYF. CDR3 sequence (DNA): TGTGCCAGCAGTACCGGAAACACCATATATTTT.

The rearrangement uses TRBV9 and TRBJ2-3; TRBD2 matches 14 bases. Germline V gene lookup returns CDR1 SGDLS and CDR2 YYNGEE. The CDR3 contains 18 residues. V was pared by 6 bases and J by 5 bases, with 14 bases of the junction left unmatched. CDR3 region: CASTKTGTSGRMGDTQYF. For the CDR3, the DNA is TGTGCCAGCACTAAGACCGGGACTAGCGGGAGAATGGGAGATACGCAGTATTTT.

This clonotype showed up many times. This chain connects TRBV7-9 to TRBJ2-7; 9 nucleotides align to TRBD1. V gave up 5 bases and J gave up 2 bases; unmatched junction bases: 4. The CDR3 is 14 amino acids. Looked up from germline, CDR1 is SEHNR and CDR2 is FQNEAQ (reference sequence). CDR3 residues: CASSPRDRAYEQYF. Written as DNA, the CDR3 is TGTGCCAGCAGCCCCCGGGACAGGGCCTACGAGCAGTACTTC.

This clonotype appeared a few times. The rearrangement links TRBV15 to TRBJ2-2; D perhaps matches TRBD2 (6 bases). V lost 8 bases and J 2 bases, leaving 15 bases between the germline ends. Germline values: CDR1 LNHNV, CDR2 YYDKDF (reference sequence). This CDR3 spans 15 amino acids. CDR3 sequence (DNA): TGTGCCACCCTGGGGGGAGGCGTCAACACCGGGGAGCTGTTTTTT. Translated: CATLGGGVNTGELFF.

There are a few counts of this clonotype. This chain uses TRBV6-2 or TRBV6-3 with TRBJ2-3; D is undetermined. Germline CDR1 MNHEY, CDR2 SVGEGT. This CDR3 spans 15 amino acids. Trimming stripped 6 bases from V and 6 bases from J, with 19 bases between. The CDR3 loop reads CASSPRQGLKDTQYF. The CDR3 DNA follows: TGTGCCAGCAGCCCCCGACAAGGTTTAAAGGATACGCAGTATTTT.

The rearrangement joins TRBV12-3 or TRBV12-4 to TRBJ2-7; TRBD1 is a possible D gene (6 bases). Trimming cost V 2 bases and J 1 base, with 12 bases left between them. The CDR3 spans 15 residues. CDR3 amino acids: CASSLLLGGSYEQYF. The DNA of the CDR3 is TGTGCCAGCAGTTTACTCCTAGGGGGATCCTACGAGCAGTACTTC.

V and J are TRBV2 and TRBJ2-7, with D uncertain. The CDR3 has 15 residues. The V gene lost 0 bases and the J gene lost 5 bases, with 14 bases spanning the gap. Germline loops: CDR1 SNHLY, CDR2 FYNNEI. CDR3 region: CASSEAPRPSDEQYF. Here the CDR3 DNA reads TGTGCCAGCAGTGAAGCCCCCAGACCGTCGGACGAGCAGTACTTC.

The gene calls are TRBV7-8 and TRBJ2-1; TRBD1 matches at 7 bases. Germline V gives CDR1 SGHVS, CDR2 FQNEAQ. CDR3 length: 14 amino acids. V gave up 2 bases and J gave up 7 bases; unmatched junction bases: 5. CDR3 sequence (DNA): TGTGCCAGCAGCTTAAAGGGGGCGAGGAATGAGCAGTTCTTC. It specifies CASSLKGARNEQFF.

This clonotype was picked up many times. This chain joins TRBV6-5 and TRBJ1-2; D is unclear. CDR1 is MNHEY and CDR2 is SVGAGI in the germline V gene. This CDR3 comprises 15 residues. With 4 bases removed from V and 5 bases from J, the gap between germline ends came to 17 bases. The CDR3 region is CASSLKQTPVYGYTF. In DNA, the CDR3 is TGTGCCAGCAGTTTAAAACAGACCCCAGTATATGGCTACACCTTC.

This clonotype occurred a few times. The CDR3 reads CASKSGGQDNEQFF. The DNA for the CDR3 is TGTGCCAGCAAGAGCGGGGGTCAGGACAATGAGCAGTTCTTC. V and J are TRBV7-6 and TRBJ2-1, with 8 bases aligning to TRBD2. Trimming at V came to 7 bases and at J to 5 bases, leaving 7 bases not matched to a gene. This CDR3 has 14 amino acids. The germline V gene encodes CDR1 SGHVS and CDR2 FNYEAQ.

DNA for the CDR3: TGTGCCAGCAGTTCGGACACCTACACTGAAGCTTTCTTT. It translates to CASSSDTYTEAFF. V is TRBV12-3 or TRBV12-4 and J is TRBJ1-1, with D tentatively TRBD1 (5 bases). V gave up 4 bases and J gave up 3 bases, with 9 bases separating them. This CDR3 region has 13 residues.

The DNA of the CDR3 is TGCGCCAGCAGCCTCACTACTAGCGGGGGGGCCCGGAATGAGCAGTTCTTC. Translating gives CASSLTTSGGARNEQFF. The gene calls are TRBV4-3 and TRBJ2-1; 13 nucleotides agree with TRBD2. Germline loops: CDR1 LGHNA, CDR2 YSLEER. With V trimmed by 4 bases and J by 7 bases, 10 bases remained unmatched. The CDR3 is 17 residues long.